Shown below are 10 T cell receptor beta chains from a single sample sequenced in a study of blood T cell repertoires in COVID-19. Method: immunoSEQ multiplex PCR; TCRdb's copy keeps in-frame clones and lacks some. The sample contains 150,000 to 200,000 clones, about 85% of which appear only once. Sequenced material: peripheral blood. The receptors derive from a human donor with acute or convalescent COVID-19. The donor label of this sample is uncertain.

The genes are TRBV3-1 (or the pseudogene TRBV3-2) and TRBJ1-1, with D unclear. The CDR3 is made up of 15 amino acids. Trimming removed 0 bases from V and 1 base from J, with 9 bases in between. The germline V gene encodes CDR1 LGHDT and CDR2 YNNKEL (reference sequence). CDR3 sequence (DNA): TGTGCCAGCAGCCAAGATACGGCAGGGAACACTGAAGCTTTCTTT. The encoded protein is CASSQDTAGNTEAFF.

The V and J genes are TRBV4-1 and TRBJ1-5; D unresolved. V lost 0 bases, J lost 2 bases, and 11 bases lay in between. CDR1 is MGHRA and CDR2 is YSYEKL in the germline V gene. The CDR3 covers 16 residues. CDR3: CASSQDGRGGNQPQHF. Written as DNA, the CDR3 is TGCGCCAGCAGCCAAGATGGGAGAGGTGGCAATCAGCCCCAGCATTTT.

The chain is built from TRBV27 and TRBJ2-2, with D possibly matching TRBD1 (6 bases). The V end was cut by 2 bases, the J end by 5 bases, with 12 bases between. Germline V gene lookup returns CDR1 MNHEY and CDR2 SMNVEV (reference sequence). The CDR3 loop spans 15 amino acids. The CDR3 DNA sequence: TGTGCCAGCAGTTTAGGTGCCCAGGGGACCGGGGAGCTGTTTTTT. Its protein product is CASSLGAQGTGELFF.

The V and J genes are TRBV9 and TRBJ1-2; 7 positions match TRBD1. This CDR3 has 13 amino acids. After removal of 4 bases from V and 8 bases from J, the junction contained 8 bases not matched to a gene. The germline CDR1 and CDR2 sequences are SGDLS and YYNGEE. CDR3 nucleotides: TGTGCCAGCAGCCAGGGGGGAGTGGGAGGCTACACCTTC. Encoded protein: CASSQGGVGGYTF.

This chain links TRBV19 with TRBJ2-5, with 12 nucleotides matching TRBD2. The CDR3 runs 16 residues. V lost 4 bases and J lost 5; bases outside the gene matches: 8. The germline CDR1 and CDR2 sequences are LNHDA and SQIVND (reference sequence). The CDR3 bases are TGTGCCAGTAGTACCGGACTAGCGGGGACCTGGGAGACCCAGTACTTC. Amino acid sequence: CASSTGLAGTWETQYF.

The chain carries TRBV18 and TRBJ2-2; unclear D gene. CDR3 length: 13 amino acids. From germline, CDR1 is KGHSH and CDR2 LQKENI. V lost 6 bases to trimming and J lost 5 bases, with 10 bases between them. The CDR3 DNA reads as TGTGCCAGCTCTCCTACCGAGACCGGGGAGCTGTTTTTT. Translated, it gives CASSPTETGELFF.

The count of this clone is one. This chain links TRBV19 with TRBJ1-3, with TRBD1 matching over 9 bases. Unmatched junction bases numbered 10, after V lost 3 bases and J lost 4 bases. The CDR3 loop spans 17 amino acids. Per germline, CDR1 LNHDA and CDR2 SQIVND (reference sequence). The CDR3 nucleotides are TGTGCCAGTAGTATGGGCGCCGGGACAGGGAGAGGAAACACCATATATTTT. Encoded protein: CASSMGAGTGRGNTIYF. Combining the CDR3 with reference TRBV19 and TRBJ1-3 gives the whole variable domain DGGITQSPKYLFRKEGQNVTLSCEQNLNHDAMYWYRQDPGQGLRLIYYSQIVNDFQKGDIAEGYSVSREKKESFPLTVTSAQKNPTAFYLCASSMGAGTGRGNTIYFGEGSWLTVV.

This chain uses TRBV5-1 with TRBJ2-7, with a possible D match to TRBD1 (6 bases). The length of the CDR3 is 13 residues. Germline V gene lookup returns CDR1 SGHRS and CDR2 YFSETQ. Trimming shortened V by 3 bases and J by 5 bases, and 12 bases separated the two germline ends. CDR3 amino acids: CASSSGVADEQYF. The CDR3 DNA reads as TGCGCCAGCAGCTCAGGGGTGGCGGACGAGCAGTACTTC.

CDR3 sequence: CASSLLDEETQYF. The CDR3 DNA reads TGCGCCAGCAGCCTACTTGATGAAGAGACCCAGTACTTC. The chain combines TRBV4-1 with TRBJ2-5, with D unclear. Germline V gives CDR1 MGHRA, CDR2 YSYEKL. CDR3 length: 13 residues. V was pared by 4 bases and J by 3 bases, with 9 bases between.

The V gene is TRBV2, the J gene TRBJ1-6; TRBD1 aligns across 8 bases. The V gene's germline CDR1 is SNHLY and CDR2 FYNNEI. V lost 4 bases and J lost 6; bases outside the gene matches: 5. The CDR3 runs to 15 residues. The CDR3: CASSGQGNGNSPLHF. The CDR3 DNA sequence: TGTGCCAGCAGTGGACAGGGGAACGGTAATTCACCCCTCCACTTT.